The 15 T cell receptor beta chains in this list originate from one sample, sequenced in a study of cytomegalovirus exposure and HLA in healthy donors. PCR used 60 Vbeta primers and 13 Jbeta primers. Sequenced by immunoSEQ multiplex PCR; TCRdb stores in-frame clones only, minus some. The table has 170,000 or so clones, approximately 80% seen once; the top ten hold about 0.64%. Input material: PBMCs. These TCRs come from a boy between 10 and 17 years old in good health and CMV-seronegative.

The V call is TRBV7-3, the J call TRBJ1-1; tentatively, D is TRBD1 (6 bases). Per the germline V gene, CDR1 is SGHTA and CDR2 is FQGTGA. V lost 3 bases to trimming and J lost 9 bases, with 11 bases between them. The CDR3 sequence is 12 residues long. CDR3 sequence (DNA): TGTGCCAGCAGCTTCCCTGGACAGAAAGCTTTCTTT. This encodes CASSFPGQKAFF.

V gene TRBV27 combines with J gene TRBJ1-1, with a weak D call TRBD1 (6 bases). Germline V gene sequence: CDR1 MNHEY, CDR2 SMNVEV (reference sequence). V lost 7 bases, J lost 4 bases, and 13 bases lay in between. This CDR3 has 13 residues. CDR3 nucleotides: TGTGCCAGCAAATTCACAGGGAGCACTGAAGCTTTCTTT. As protein: CASKFTGSTEAFF.

The chain combines TRBV5-4 with TRBJ1-1; D is possibly TRBD1 (6 bases). Trimming removed 0 bases from V and 0 bases from J, with 12 bases in between. Germline V CDR1 and CDR2: SGHNT, YYREEE (reference sequence). The CDR3 is 16 residues long. CDR3 sequence (DNA): TGTGCCAGCAGCTTGGAGGGACACCGCCTGAACACTGAAGCTTTCTTT. It is translated as CASSLEGHRLNTEAFF.

In DNA form, the CDR3 reads TGTGCCAGCAGTCCTTATCTAGCGAGGACAGATACGCAGTATTTT. It specifies CASSPYLARTDTQYF. The V gene is TRBV5-4, the J gene TRBJ2-3; D might be TRBD2 (6 bases). V was clipped by 5 bases and J by 3 bases, with 16 bases between them. The CDR3 has 15 amino acids. Germline V lookup: CDR1 SGHNT, CDR2 YYREEE (reference sequence).

The chain recombines TRBV7-2 with TRBJ2-2; 9 bases are shared with TRBD1. The CDR3 covers 15 residues. The V gene end was trimmed by 3 bases and the J gene end by 1 base; junction bases not matched to a gene: 0. CDR1 is SGHTA and CDR2 is FQGNSA in the germline V gene. For the CDR3, the DNA is TGTGCCAGCAGCTTGGGACAGGGGAACACCGGGGAGCTGTTTTTT. This translates into CASSLGQGNTGELFF.

The CDR3 is CASSAYRGGNTEAFF. CDR3 sequence (DNA): TGTGCCAGCAGCGCCTACAGGGGGGGGAACACTGAAGCTTTCTTT. The chain uses TRBV9 and TRBJ1-1; 8 bases align to TRBD1. From germline, CDR1 is SGDLS and CDR2 YYNGEE. The CDR3 length is 15 residues. The V and J ends lost 3 bases and 1 base, in that order; junction bases with no gene match: 5.

V gene TRBV4-3 combines with J gene TRBJ2-5; 7 positions match TRBD2. The CDR3 contains 21 residues. Germline V gives CDR1 LGHNA, CDR2 YSLEER. V shed 0 bases and J 0 bases; nucleotides not matched to a gene: 19. The CDR3 DNA sequence: TGCGCCAGCAGCCAAGATCGGGGGGTAATGGCGGGGTGGGAGGACCAAGAGACCCAGTACTTC. As protein: CASSQDRGVMAGWEDQETQYF.

The J gene is TRBJ2-1, the V gene TRBV19; 7 positions match TRBD2. Looked up from germline, CDR1 is LNHDA and CDR2 is SQIVND (reference sequence). Trimming removed 4 bases from V and 0 bases from J; junction bases left unmatched: 9. The CDR3 is made up of 17 amino acids. The CDR3 nucleotides read TGTGCCAGTAGTAAGGGCCTAGCGGAGCTCTCCTACAATGAGCAGTTCTTC. Protein sequence: CASSKGLAELSYNEQFF.

V is TRBV19 and J is TRBJ2-6; D is ambiguous. The CDR3 contains 15 residues. Germline V gene sequence: CDR1 LNHDA, CDR2 SQIVND (reference sequence). V was cut by 4 bases and J by 0 bases, with 7 bases left in between. CDR3 nucleotides: TGTGCCAGTAGTACCAGTATCTCTGGGGCCAACGTCCTGACTTTC. This sequence encodes CASSTSISGANVLTF.

V usage is TRBV5-1 and J usage is TRBJ2-1; D might be TRBD1 (6 bases). Germline assignment: CDR1 SGHRS and CDR2 YFSETQ. V lost 2 bases and J 1 base, leaving 10 bases between the germline ends. This CDR3 contains 15 residues. The CDR3 DNA is TGCGCCAGCAGCTTCGGGACACCTTCCTACAATGAGCAGTTCTTC. Protein: CASSFGTPSYNEQFF.

This clone was found once. The rearrangement uses TRBV7-3 and TRBJ2-2; 12 nucleotides agree with TRBD2. The CDR3 runs to 16 residues. Germline loops: CDR1 SGHTA, CDR2 FQGTGA. With V trimmed by 4 bases and J by 1 base, 1 base remained unmatched. The CDR3 nucleotides are TGTGCCAGCAGCTCGGGACTAGCGGGGAACACCGGGGAGCTGTTTTTT. Protein sequence: CASSSGLAGNTGELFF.

In its sample, this clone was seen once. The chain uses TRBV7-3 and TRBJ2-2, with D maybe TRBD2 (6 bases). V lost 2 bases and J lost 6, with 10 bases in between. The germline V gene encodes CDR1 SGHTA and CDR2 FQGTGA. This CDR3 comprises 14 residues. In nucleotides, the CDR3 is TGTGCCAGCAGCTTAGGTCCGGGGGCCGGGGAGCTGTTTTTT. Its protein product is CASSLGPGAGELFF.

This clone was picked up one time. The chain employs TRBV19 and TRBJ1-4; possibly TRBD1 for D (6 bases). Trimming stripped 8 bases from V and 3 bases from J, with 19 bases between. Germline assignment: CDR1 LNHDA and CDR2 SQIVND (reference sequence). The CDR3 has 16 residues. The CDR3, as DNA: TGTGCCAGTTCTGGGGGACACTCGAATTCTAATGAAAAACTGTTTTTT. Translated: CASSGGHSNSNEKLFF.

The chain employs TRBV4-1 and TRBJ1-2, with D unresolved. The CDR3 consists of 14 residues. Trimming cost V 6 bases and J 8 bases, with 19 bases left between them. Germline CDR1 reads MGHRA; CDR2 reads YSYEKL. CDR3 region: CASSPGPPLKGYTF. The CDR3 coding sequence is TGCGCCAGCAGTCCCGGTCCTCCCTTGAAAGGCTACACCTTC.

The chain links TRBV11-2 to TRBJ1-2, with TRBD1 matching 7 bases. Germline V gene lookup returns CDR1 SGHAT and CDR2 FQNNGV. The CDR3 covers 14 residues. The ends lost 5 bases at V and 4 bases at J; junction bases unmatched: 7. For the CDR3, the DNA is TGTGCCAGCAGCGTACAGGGGCGAGGCTATGGCTACACCTTC. As protein: CASSVQGRGYGYTF. Filled out from reference TRBV11-2 and TRBJ1-2, the complete variable domain reads EAGVAQSPRYKIIEKRQSVAFWCNPISGHATLYWYQQILGQGPKLLIQFQNNGVVDDSQLPKDRFSAERLKGVDSTLKIQPAKLEDSAVYLCASSVQGRGYGYTFGSGTRLTVV.